This note documents a single T cell receptor (beta chain) sequence. The data were taken from a study of CD8 T cells in Susac syndrome. The CDR3 consists of 13 residues. The V gene end was trimmed by 8 bases and the J gene end by 1 base; junction bases not matched to a gene: 3. CDR1 and CDR2 (germline): MNHNS, SASEGT. Reverse transcription of about 0.45 to 1 ug RNA was carried out with random hexamers. TCRdb redid the calling of the immunoSEQ multiplex PCR reads with MiXCR, one entry per CDR3 protein. The table includes 150,000 to 200,000 distinct CDR3 sequences, around 95% detected once. The receptor's source is a human donor in good health. Sequencing was performed on CD4+ T cells from PBMCs. The chain recombines TRBV6-1 with TRBJ2-5; TRBD2 matches at 8 bases. The CDR3 DNA reads TGTGCCAGCCGAACTAGCGGCCAAGAGACCCAGTACTTC. Amino acids: CASRTSGQETQYF.